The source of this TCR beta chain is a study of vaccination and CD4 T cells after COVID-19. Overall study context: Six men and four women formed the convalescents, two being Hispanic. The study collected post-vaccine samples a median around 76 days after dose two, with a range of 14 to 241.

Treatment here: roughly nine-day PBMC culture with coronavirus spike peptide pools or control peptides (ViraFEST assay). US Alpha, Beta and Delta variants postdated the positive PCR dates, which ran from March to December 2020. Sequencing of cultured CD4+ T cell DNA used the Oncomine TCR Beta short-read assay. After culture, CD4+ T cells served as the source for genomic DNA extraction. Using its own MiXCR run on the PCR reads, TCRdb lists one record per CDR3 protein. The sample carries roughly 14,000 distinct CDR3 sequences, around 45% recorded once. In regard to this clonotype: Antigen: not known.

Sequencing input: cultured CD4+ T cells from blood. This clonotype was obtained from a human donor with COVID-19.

The CDR3 DNA is TGTGCCAGCAGTTCCGGGACAGGGAAAGAGACCCAGTACTTC. Translation: CASSSGTGKETQYF. The chain joins TRBV2 to TRBJ2-5; 9 positions match TRBD1. The CDR3 runs 14 residues. V lost 5 bases, J lost 3 bases, and 4 bases stayed unmatched. Per the germline V gene, CDR1 is SNHLY and CDR2 is FYNNEI.